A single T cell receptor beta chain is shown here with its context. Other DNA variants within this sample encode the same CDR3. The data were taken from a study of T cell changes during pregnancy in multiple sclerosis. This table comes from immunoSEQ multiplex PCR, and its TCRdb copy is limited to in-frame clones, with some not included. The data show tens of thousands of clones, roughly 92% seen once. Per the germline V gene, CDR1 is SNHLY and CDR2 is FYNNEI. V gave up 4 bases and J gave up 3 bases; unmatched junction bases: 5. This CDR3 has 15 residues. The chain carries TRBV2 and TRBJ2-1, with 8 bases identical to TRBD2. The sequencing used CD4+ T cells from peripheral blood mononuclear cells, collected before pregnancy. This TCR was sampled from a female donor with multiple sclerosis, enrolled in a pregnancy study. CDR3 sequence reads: CASSVLAGGYNEQFF. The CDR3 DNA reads TGTGCCAGCAGTGTACTTGCGGGAGGCTACAATGAGCAGTTCTTC. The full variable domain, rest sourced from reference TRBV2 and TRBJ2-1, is EPEVTQTPSHQVTQMGQEVILRCVPISNHLYFYWYRQILGQKVEFLVSFYNNEISEKSEIFDDQFSVERPDGSNFTLKIRSTKLEDSAMYFCASSVLAGGYNEQFFGPGTRLTVL.